Below are 15 T cell receptor beta chains sequenced from a single sample in a study of blood T cell repertoires in COVID-19. Here immunoSEQ multiplex PCR was the method, and the copy in TCRdb shows in-frame clones only, minus some. This sample yields fewer than 150,000 clones, of which approximately 81% are seen a single time; 1.5% to 1.8% belongs to the top ten. The sequencing sample was made of peripheral blood. The receptors originated from a man aged 45-60 years with acute or convalescent COVID-19.

The chain couples TRBV28 to TRBJ1-5; 10 nucleotides match TRBD1. Per the germline V gene, CDR1 is MDHEN and CDR2 is SYDVKM. V shed 5 bases, J shed 6 bases, and the junction held 4 bases outside the gene matches. There are 14 residues in the CDR3. Written as DNA, the CDR3 is TGTGCCAGCAGTCGAGACAGGGGGCGTCAGCCCCAGCATTTT. This gives the protein CASSRDRGRQPQHF.

The V and J genes are TRBV5-1 and TRBJ1-1; D is unclear. This CDR3 has 15 residues. Trimming stripped 0 bases from V and 1 base from J, with 10 bases between. The germline V gene has CDR1 SGHRS and CDR2 YFSETQ. CDR3: CASSLAAAANTEAFF. The CDR3 DNA sequence: TGCGCCAGCAGCTTGGCGGCAGCGGCGAACACTGAAGCTTTCTTT. Using reference TRBV5-1 and TRBJ1-1 for the parts outside the CDR3, the full variable domain is KAGVTQTPRYLIKTRGQQVTLSCSPISGHRSVSWYQQTPGQGLQFLFEYFSETQRNKGNFPGRFSGRQFSNSRSEMNVSTLELGDSALYLCASSLAAAANTEAFFGQGTRLTVV.

This chain uses TRBV9 with TRBJ2-1; 8 positions agree with TRBD1. CDR1 SGDLS and CDR2 YYNGEE come from the germline V gene. With V trimmed by 4 bases and J by 9 bases, 12 bases remained unmatched. This CDR3 is built from 15 residues. The CDR3 is CASSPSGTGSGEQFF. CDR3 bases: TGTGCCAGCAGCCCCTCCGGGACAGGCAGCGGTGAGCAGTTCTTC.

This clone was observed a few times. The rearrangement joins TRBV6-5 to TRBJ1-3; no definite D call. The V gene lost 2 bases and the J gene lost 4 bases, with 12 bases spanning the gap. CDR1 MNHEY and CDR2 SVGAGI come from the germline V gene. The CDR3 sequence is 15 residues long. This chain's CDR3 is CASSYRGRLGNTIYF. For the CDR3, the DNA is TGTGCCAGCAGTTACAGAGGGCGGTTAGGAAACACCATATATTTT.

V and J are TRBV28 and TRBJ1-2; 11 nucleotides match TRBD1. CDR3 length: 17 amino acids. Germline assignment: CDR1 MDHEN and CDR2 SYDVKM. Trimming cost V 2 bases and J 4 bases; bases outside gene matches: 9. This chain's CDR3 is CASSLGLRDRGVYGYTF. The CDR3 DNA sequence: TGTGCCAGCAGTTTAGGTCTCCGGGACAGGGGGGTCTATGGCTACACCTTC.

V usage is TRBV6-1 and J usage is TRBJ1-2, with D maybe TRBD1 (5 bases). V was cut by 2 bases and J by 5 bases, with 15 bases left in between. The CDR3 covers 15 residues. Germline assignment: CDR1 MNHNS and CDR2 SASEGT. The CDR3 is CASSEWRGVGYGYTF. The CDR3 DNA sequence: TGTGCCAGCAGTGAATGGAGGGGAGTGGGGTATGGCTACACCTTC.

This chain links TRBV3-1 (or the pseudogene TRBV3-2) with TRBJ2-3; the match to TRBD2 covers 10 bases. Germline V CDR1 and CDR2: LGHDT, YNNKEL (reference sequence). V trimming: 4 bases; J trimming: 5 bases; junction bases outside the gene matches: 3. CDR3 length: 14 residues. Here the CDR3 reads CASSLAGGGDTQYF. CDR3 nucleotide sequence: TGTGCCAGCAGCCTAGCGGGGGGAGGAGATACGCAGTATTTT.

This chain connects TRBV5-6 to TRBJ2-7; 7 bases fit TRBD1. The germline CDR1 and CDR2 sequences are SGHDT and YYEEEE. The length of the CDR3 is 15 residues. V shed 3 bases, J shed 0 bases, and the junction held 6 bases outside the gene matches. CDR3 in DNA: TGTGCCAGCAGCTGGTCGGACAGGAGCTCCTACGAGCAGTACTTC. It codes for CASSWSDRSSYEQYF.

This clone was recorded only once. The chain joins TRBV7-6 to TRBJ2-3; D is unclear. Trimming removed 1 base from V and 4 bases from J, with 12 bases in between. Germline loops: CDR1 SGHVS, CDR2 FNYEAQ. The CDR3 is made up of 15 amino acids. CDR3 loop: CASSLGVFEADTQYF. The CDR3 nucleotides read TGTGCCAGCAGCTTAGGTGTATTTGAGGCAGATACGCAGTATTTT.

The chain uses TRBV5-8 and TRBJ1-2; D not resolved. The CDR3 has 13 amino acids. V lost 1 base, J lost 4 bases, and 8 bases lay in between. Germline loops: CDR1 SGHTS, CDR2 YDEGEE. For the CDR3, the DNA is TGTGCCAGCAGCTTGCGTGTAGCCTATGGCTACACCTTC. Amino acids: CASSLRVAYGYTF. Complete variable domain (other parts from reference TRBV5-8 and TRBJ1-2): EAGVTQSPTHLIKTRGQQATLRCSPISGHTSVYWYQQALGLGLQFLLWYDEGEERNRGNFPPRFSGRQFPNYSSELNVNALELEDSALYLCASSLRVAYGYTFGSGTRLTVV.

The chain couples TRBV7-9 to TRBJ2-7, with 8 bases matching TRBD1. The junction had 1 base not matched to a gene; V was cut back by 1 base and J by 2 bases. Germline V lookup: CDR1 SEHNR, CDR2 FQNEAQ (reference sequence). The CDR3 runs 14 residues. Here the CDR3 reads CASSLEQGAYEQYF. The CDR3, as DNA: TGTGCCAGCAGCTTAGAACAGGGGGCCTACGAGCAGTACTTC.

J is TRBJ1-4 and V is TRBV5-1, with TRBD1 identical over 10 bases. Germline CDR1 SGHRS, CDR2 YFSETQ. This CDR3 region has 15 residues. The trim removed 4 bases at V and 8 bases at J, leaving 8 bases unmatched. CDR3 amino acids: CASSARTGGREKLFF. The CDR3 DNA sequence: TGCGCCAGCAGCGCGAGGACAGGGGGTCGAGAAAAACTGTTTTTT.

Points on this clone: The same CDR3 can be traced to other DNA sequences in this sample. The chain is built from TRBV9 and TRBJ2-7; TRBD1 matches 7 bases. V shed 4 bases and J 3 bases; nucleotides not matched to a gene: 16. This CDR3 is built from 17 residues. Germline CDR1 SGDLS, CDR2 YYNGEE. CDR3 protein: CASSLKTGSDTYYEQYV. The CDR3, as DNA: TGTGCCAGCAGCTTAAAGACAGGGAGCGATACTTACTACGAGCAGTACGTC.

The chain employs TRBV2 and TRBJ2-2, with 8 bases that match TRBD2. Per the germline V gene, CDR1 is SNHLY and CDR2 is FYNNEI. The CDR3 is 14 residues long. J was trimmed by 6 bases and V by 6 bases; bases with no gene match: 6. CDR3 residues: CASRWRTSPGELFF. The CDR3 DNA reads as TGTGCCAGCAGGTGGAGGACTAGCCCCGGGGAGCTGTTTTTT. Full variable domain (rest looked up from reference TRBV2 and TRBJ2-2): EPEVTQTPSHQVTQMGQEVILRCVPISNHLYFYWYRQILGQKVEFLVSFYNNEISEKSEIFDDQFSVERPDGSNFTLKIRSTKLEDSAMYFCASRWRTSPGELFFGEGSRLTVL.

This chain uses TRBV20-1 with TRBJ1-1, with D hard to call. With 2 bases removed from V and 8 bases from J, the gap between germline ends came to 9 bases. Germline CDR1 DFQATT, CDR2 SNEGSKA (reference sequence). The CDR3 has 11 amino acids. The CDR3 spells CSARKSVEAFF. The CDR3 nucleotides read TGCAGTGCTAGAAAGTCAGTCGAAGCTTTCTTT.